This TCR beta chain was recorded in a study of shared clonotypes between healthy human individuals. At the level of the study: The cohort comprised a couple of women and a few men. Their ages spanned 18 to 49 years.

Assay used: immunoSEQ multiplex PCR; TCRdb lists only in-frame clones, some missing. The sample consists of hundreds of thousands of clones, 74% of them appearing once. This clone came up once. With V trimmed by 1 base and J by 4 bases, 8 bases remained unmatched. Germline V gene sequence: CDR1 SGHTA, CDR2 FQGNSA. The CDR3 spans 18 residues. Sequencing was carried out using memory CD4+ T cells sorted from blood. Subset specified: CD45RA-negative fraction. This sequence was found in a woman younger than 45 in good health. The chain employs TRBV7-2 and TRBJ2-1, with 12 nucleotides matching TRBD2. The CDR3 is CASSLGRTSGTLYNEQFF. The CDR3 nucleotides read TGTGCCAGCAGCTTAGGAAGGACTAGCGGGACCCTATACAATGAGCAGTTCTTC.